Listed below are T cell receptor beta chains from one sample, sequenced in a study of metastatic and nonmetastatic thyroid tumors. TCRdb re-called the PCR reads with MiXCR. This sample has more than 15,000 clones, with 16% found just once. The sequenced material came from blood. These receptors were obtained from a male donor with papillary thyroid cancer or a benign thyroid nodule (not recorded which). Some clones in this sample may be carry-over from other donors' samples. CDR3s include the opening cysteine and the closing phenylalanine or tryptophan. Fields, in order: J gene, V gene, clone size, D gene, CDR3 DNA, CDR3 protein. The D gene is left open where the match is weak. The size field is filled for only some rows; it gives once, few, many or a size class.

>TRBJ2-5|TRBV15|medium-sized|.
TGTGCCACCAGCAGAGAGGCATATGGGGGACTCCAAGAGACCCAGTACTTC
CATSREAYGGLQETQYF
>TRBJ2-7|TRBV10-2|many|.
TGCGCCAGCAGTTTCGATCCCCGATTAGAACCTGGCAGGCGTTTGGAGCAGTACTTC
CASSFDPRLEPGRRLEQYF
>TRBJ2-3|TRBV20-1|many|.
TGCAGTGCTATTCCTCGGAACACAGATACGCAGTATTTT
CSAIPRNTDTQYF
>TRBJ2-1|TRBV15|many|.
TGTGCCACCAGCAGAGATTCTGGGTCAGCATACAATGAGCAGTTCTTC
CATSRDSGSAYNEQFF
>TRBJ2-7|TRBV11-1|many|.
TGTCCCAACCGGCGCTCCTACGAGCAGTACTTC
CPNRRSYEQYF
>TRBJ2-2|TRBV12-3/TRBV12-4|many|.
TGTGCCAGCAGTTTTAACACCGGGGAGCTGTTTTTT
CASSFNTGELFF
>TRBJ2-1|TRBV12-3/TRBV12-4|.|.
TGTGCCAGCAGTTTTTTCGGGGACCCAAGCTCCTACAATGAGCAGTTCTTC
CASSFFGDPSSYNEQFF
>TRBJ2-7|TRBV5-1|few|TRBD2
TGCGCCAGCAGCATTGGGACTATCGAGTTCTACGAGCCGTACTTC
CASSIGTIEFYEPYF
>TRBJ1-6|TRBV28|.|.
TGTGCCAGCAGCTCCCCCTACAGTGATGTTTATAATTCACCCCTCCACTTT
CASSSPYSDVYNSPLHF
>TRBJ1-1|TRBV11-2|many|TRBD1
TGTGCCAGCAGCTCTCGGACAGGAAGCACTGAAGCTTTCTTT
CASSSRTGSTEAFF
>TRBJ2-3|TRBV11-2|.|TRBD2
TGTGCCAGCAGCTTAGGGACTAGCGGGAGGTTCACAGATACGCAGTATTTT
CASSLGTSGRFTDTQYF
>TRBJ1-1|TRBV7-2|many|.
TGTGCCAGCAGCTTCATGGGGGCGACGAACACTGAAGCTTTCTTT
CASSFMGATNTEAFF
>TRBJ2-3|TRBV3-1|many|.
TGTGCCAGCAGCCAAGATCTTGGGCAGGGAAACACAGATACGCAGTATTTT
CASSQDLGQGNTDTQYF
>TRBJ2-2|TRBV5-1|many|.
TGCGCCAGCAGCGCCGGGACTCGAAACACCGGGGAGCTGTTTTTT
CASSAGTRNTGELFF
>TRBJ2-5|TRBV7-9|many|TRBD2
TGTGCCAGCAGGGGGGACTATCAAGAGACCCAGTACTTC
CASRGDYQETQYF
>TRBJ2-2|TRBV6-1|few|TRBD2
TGTGCCAGCAGTGAATCGGAGACTAGCGCCGGGGAGCTGTTTTTT
CASSESETSAGELFF
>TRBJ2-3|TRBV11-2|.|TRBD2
TGTGCCAGCAGCATTGGATCAGACCCGACTAGCGAAAGAACAGATACGCAGTATTTT
CASSIGSDPTSERTDTQYF
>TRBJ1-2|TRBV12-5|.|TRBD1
TGTGCTAGTGGTCTTCAACCGGGACAGACCTATGGCTACACCTTC
CASGLQPGQTYGYTF
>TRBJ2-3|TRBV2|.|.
TGTGCCAGCAGTGATGCGCGGGGACTGGCGGGTAACACAGATACGCAGTATTTT
CASSDARGLAGNTDTQYF
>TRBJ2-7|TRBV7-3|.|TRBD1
TGTGCCAGCAGCCCGGGACAGGTTCTATCCTACGAGCAGTACTTC
CASSPGQVLSYEQYF
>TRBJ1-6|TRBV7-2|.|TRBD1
TGTGCCAGCATCCTGGGACAGGCAGAGGCATCACCCCTCCACTTT
CASILGQAEASPLHF
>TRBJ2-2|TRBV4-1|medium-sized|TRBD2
TGCGCCAGCAGCCAAGAGTACCCGGGGGGCGGGGAGCTGTTTTTT
CASSQEYPGGGELFF
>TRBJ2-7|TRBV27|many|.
TGTGCCAGCAGTTTATACGTCGGCGGTGGCGAGCAGTACTTC
CASSLYVGGGEQYF
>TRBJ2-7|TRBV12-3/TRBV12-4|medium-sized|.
TGTGCCAGCAGCCCCGGGATCTACGAGCAGTACTTC
CASSPGIYEQYF
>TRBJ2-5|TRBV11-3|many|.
TGTGCCAGCAGCTCCGGAGCTAACCTGGGGGAGACCCAGTACTTC
CASSSGANLGETQYF
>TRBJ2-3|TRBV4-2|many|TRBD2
TGTGCCAGCAGCCAAACCTGGGGGGGGGCTAGCGGGAAATCAGATACGCAGTATTTT
CASSQTWGGASGKSDTQYF
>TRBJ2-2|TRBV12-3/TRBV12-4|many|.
TGTGCCAGCAGTTTCGGCGCAGCGGCGGGCACCGGGGAGCTGTTTTTT
CASSFGAAAGTGELFF
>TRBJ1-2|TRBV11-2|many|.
TGTGCCAGCAGCAAAGAAGGGGATGGCTACACCTTC
CASSKEGDGYTF
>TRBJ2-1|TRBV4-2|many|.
TGTGCCAGCACCATCCCGGGACTTGCTGCCAATGAGCAGTTCTTC
CASTIPGLAANEQFF
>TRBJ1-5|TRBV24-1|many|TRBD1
TGTGCCACCAGTGATTCACAGGGGGCGCGGGGAAATCAGCCCCAGCATTTT
CATSDSQGARGNQPQHF
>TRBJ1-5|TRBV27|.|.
TGTGCCAGCGCTCAGGTGTTAAATCAGCCCCAGCATTTT
CASAQVLNQPQHF
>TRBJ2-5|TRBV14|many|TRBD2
TGTGCCAGCAGCCAAGATAGCGGGACCCCAATCCAAGAGACCCAGTACTTC
CASSQDSGTPIQETQYF
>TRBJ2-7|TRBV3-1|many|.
TGTGCCAGCAGCCAAGATGGGCCATACGAGCAGTACTTC
CASSQDGPYEQYF
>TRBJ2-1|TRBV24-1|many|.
TGTGCCACCAGTGACCCGTCAGACTATGGTGAGCAGTTCTTC
CATSDPSDYGEQFF
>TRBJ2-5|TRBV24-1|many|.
TGTGCCACCAGTGATCGAGTGGAGACCCAGTACTTC
CATSDRVETQYF
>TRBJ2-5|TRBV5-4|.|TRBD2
TGTGCCAGCAGCCCTAGGACTAGTCTGTACCAAGAGACCCAGTACTTC
CASSPRTSLYQETQYF
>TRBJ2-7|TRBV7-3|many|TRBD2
TGTGCCAGCAGCCGCAGCGGACTAGCGGCGGACGAGCAGTACTTC
CASSRSGLAADEQYF
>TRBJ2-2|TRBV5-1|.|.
TGCGCCAGCCTACTGGGGGATTCGGACACCGGGGAGCTGTTTTTT
CASLLGDSDTGELFF
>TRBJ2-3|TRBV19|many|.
TGTGCCAGTAGTTACAGGGCCAGCACAGATACGCAGTATTTT
CASSYRASTDTQYF
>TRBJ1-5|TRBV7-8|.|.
TGTGCCAGCAGCATCCGCGGACAGCAGACGTGTCAGCCCCAACATTTT
CASSIRGQQTCQPQHF
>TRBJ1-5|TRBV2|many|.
TGTGCCAGCAGTGAAGTCAGTTATCAGCCCCAGCATTTT
CASSEVSYQPQHF
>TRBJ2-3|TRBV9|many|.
TGTGCCAGCAGCGTAGGGGGGACTCCTAACACAGATACGCAGTATTTT
CASSVGGTPNTDTQYF
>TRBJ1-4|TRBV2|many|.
TGTGCCAGCAGTGAAGCGCCAGCCTACGTACGGGGGATTAATGAAAAACTGTTTTTT
CASSEAPAYVRGINEKLFF
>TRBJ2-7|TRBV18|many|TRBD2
TGTGCCAGCTCTCAAACTCGGACAGGACGGACTAGCGGGAGTTACGAGCAGTACTTC
CASSQTRTGRTSGSYEQYF
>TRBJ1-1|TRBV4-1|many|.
TGCGCCAGCAGCCAGAGGGAGAAACGGGTCACTGAAGCTTTCTTT
CASSQREKRVTEAFF
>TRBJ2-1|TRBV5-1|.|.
TGCGCCAGCAGCTTGGAAGTAGCTTACAATGAGCAGTTCTTC
CASSLEVAYNEQFF
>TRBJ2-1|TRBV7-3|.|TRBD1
TGTGCCAGCAGCTTAACCCCCCCGGGGACAGTGTACAATGAGCAGTTCTTC
CASSLTPPGTVYNEQFF
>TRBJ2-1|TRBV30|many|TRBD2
TGTGCCTGGAGTGTACTGACTAGCGACAATGAGCAGTTCTTC
CAWSVLTSDNEQFF
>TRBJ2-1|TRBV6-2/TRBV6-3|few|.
TGTGCCAGCAGCACTAGCCTGGGGTACGATGAGCAGTTCTTC
CASSTSLGYDEQFF
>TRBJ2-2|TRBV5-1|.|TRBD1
TGCGCCAGCAGCTTGGCCACAGGGGGCCTCACCGGGGAGCTGTTTTTT
CASSLATGGLTGELFF
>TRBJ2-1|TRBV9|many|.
TGTGCCAGCAGCGTAGCGTGGCGAGGTGGGTACAATGAGCAGTTCTTC
CASSVAWRGGYNEQFF
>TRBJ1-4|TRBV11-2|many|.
TGTGCCAGCAGCCACAGGGAGGGGGGACTGTTTTTT
CASSHREGGLFF
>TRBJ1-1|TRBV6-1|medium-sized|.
TGTGCCAGCAGTGTCCAGGGTGGGGACACTGAAGCTTTCTTT
CASSVQGGDTEAFF
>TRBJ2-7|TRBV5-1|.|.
TGCGCCAGCAGCGGAACCGTGGGGCAGTACTTC
CASSGTVGQYF
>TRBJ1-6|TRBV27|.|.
TGTGCCAGCAGTTTATTCATCCCGCGGGTTGGATCTCCCCTCCACTTT
CASSLFIPRVGSPLHF
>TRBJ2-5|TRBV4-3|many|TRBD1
TGCGCCAGCAGCCAAGATCTAGCAGGGGGCTCACAAGAGACCCAGTACTTC
CASSQDLAGGSQETQYF
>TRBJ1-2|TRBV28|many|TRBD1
TGTGCCAGCAGTTTACCGGGACAGGTTTTTGGCTACACCTTC
CASSLPGQVFGYTF
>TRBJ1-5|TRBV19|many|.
TGTGCCAGTAGTATAGGTAGGGCATTCGATCAGCCCCAGCATTTT
CASSIGRAFDQPQHF
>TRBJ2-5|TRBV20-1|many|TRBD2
TGCAGTGCAAGGACTAGCGGGCCAGAGACCCAGTACTTC
CSARTSGPETQYF
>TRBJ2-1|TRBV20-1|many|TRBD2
TGCAGTGCTAGATCTGGACTAGCGGGTTTGTACAATGAGCAGTTCTTC
CSARSGLAGLYNEQFF